Listed below are T cell receptor beta chains from one sample, sequenced in a study of blood T cell repertoires in COVID-19. Repertoires were generated with immunoSEQ multiplex PCR, while TCRdb's copy carries only in-frame clones and drops some. Of around 150,000 clones listed, 70% to 85% are singletons. The sequencing input was peripheral blood. These receptors all stem from a woman at least 80 years old with acute or convalescent COVID-19. The CDR3 runs from the conserved cysteine through the conserved F or W. Fields, in order: CDR3 protein, V gene, J gene, D gene, clone size. The D gene is left open where the match is weak. Size is stated for part of the rows, as once, few or many counts, or as a class when the clone is expanded.

CDR3: CSVVGWDRAYTEAFF
V: TRBV29-1
J: TRBJ1-1
D: TRBD1
size: NA

CDR3: CASSWDRALNSPLHF
V: TRBV27
J: TRBJ1-6
D: TRBD1
size: NA

CDR3: CAISGQLSSYEQYF
V: TRBV10-3
J: TRBJ2-7
D: NA
size: NA

CDR3: CASSQSAETQYF
V: TRBV16
J: TRBJ2-5
D: NA
size: NA

CDR3: CASSPPDGLLSTDTQYF
V: TRBV5-5
J: TRBJ2-3
D: NA
size: NA

CDR3: CASSDGQAAKNIQYF
V: TRBV27
J: TRBJ2-4
D: TRBD1
size: NA

CDR3: CASSPPSGAANTIYF
V: TRBV18
J: TRBJ1-3
D: NA
size: once

CDR3: CSVLRGEETQYF
V: TRBV29-1
J: TRBJ2-5
D: TRBD2
size: NA

CDR3: CASSPGNSGNTIYF
V: TRBV7-9
J: TRBJ1-3
D: NA
size: NA

CDR3: CSVNTNTEAFF
V: TRBV29-1
J: TRBJ1-1
D: NA
size: NA

CDR3: CASSLESSSGYTF
V: TRBV5-1
J: TRBJ1-2
D: NA
size: NA

CDR3: CASSLARDFTDTQYF
V: TRBV5-1
J: TRBJ2-3
D: NA
size: large

CDR3: CSHKEGRITEAFF
V: TRBV29-1
J: TRBJ1-1
D: NA
size: NA

CDR3: CASSEQGFYNSPLHF
V: TRBV6-1
J: TRBJ1-6
D: NA
size: NA

CDR3: CASSLRQEYRYTEAFF
V: TRBV7-2
J: TRBJ1-1
D: NA
size: NA

CDR3: CALHFEPRGNQPQHF
V: TRBV10-3
J: TRBJ1-5
D: NA
size: NA

CDR3: CASSLALAGVYEQYF
V: TRBV5-1
J: TRBJ2-7
D: TRBD2
size: NA

CDR3: CASSIEGSLAYNEQFF
V: TRBV19
J: TRBJ2-1
D: NA
size: NA

CDR3: CASSEALARAYTF
V: TRBV2
J: TRBJ1-2
D: NA
size: NA

CDR3: CASSTQETQYF
V: TRBV9
J: TRBJ2-5
D: NA
size: NA

CDR3: CASRPSGGTDTQYF
V: TRBV14
J: TRBJ2-3
D: NA
size: NA

CDR3: CASSLQGSSNQPQHF
V: TRBV5-1
J: TRBJ1-5
D: NA
size: NA

CDR3: CASSLVKGMNTEAFF
V: TRBV5-1
J: TRBJ1-1
D: NA
size: NA

CDR3: CASSDSGQREQYF
V: TRBV10-1
J: TRBJ2-7
D: NA
size: many

CDR3: CASSQWGDSNQPQHF
V: TRBV3-1/TRBV3-2
J: TRBJ1-5
D: NA
size: NA

CDR3: CASSSRLGAGDTQYF
V: TRBV7-9
J: TRBJ2-3
D: NA
size: NA

CDR3: CASSRKRERADTQYF
V: TRBV6-6
J: TRBJ2-3
D: TRBD2
size: NA

CDR3: CSVEGIGSYNEQFF
V: TRBV29-1
J: TRBJ2-1
D: NA
size: NA

CDR3: CAIWASGQGRNRSGTDTQYF
V: TRBV10-3
J: TRBJ2-3
D: TRBD1
size: NA

CDR3: CASSYGTGSDTQYF
V: TRBV5-1
J: TRBJ2-3
D: TRBD1
size: NA

CDR3: CASSFDTQRGQPQHF
V: TRBV7-2
J: TRBJ1-5
D: NA
size: NA

CDR3: CASSDQTGRLEKLFF
V: TRBV11-2
J: TRBJ1-4
D: TRBD1
size: NA

CDR3: CASSPQGSSTDTQYF
V: TRBV7-2
J: TRBJ2-3
D: NA
size: few

CDR3: CASSQVLGDSYGYTF
V: TRBV4-2
J: TRBJ1-2
D: NA
size: NA

CDR3: CASSTSRGNTEAFF
V: TRBV5-5
J: TRBJ1-1
D: NA
size: NA

CDR3: CASKKPGNQPQHF
V: TRBV27
J: TRBJ1-5
D: NA
size: NA

CDR3: CASLPVNSYNEQFF
V: TRBV5-5
J: TRBJ2-1
D: NA
size: NA

CDR3: CASSRRLPGTTDTQYF
V: TRBV7-9
J: TRBJ2-3
D: NA
size: NA

CDR3: CASSSPTKGNYGYTF
V: TRBV6-2/TRBV6-3
J: TRBJ1-2
D: NA
size: NA

CDR3: CASSKTPRGGYNEQFF
V: TRBV21-1
J: TRBJ2-1
D: NA
size: NA

CDR3: CASSEASGRAGELFF
V: TRBV2
J: TRBJ2-2
D: TRBD2
size: NA

CDR3: CASSTTGARYFNQPQHF
V: TRBV19
J: TRBJ1-5
D: NA
size: NA

CDR3: CASSRQGATNEKLFF
V: TRBV19
J: TRBJ1-4
D: TRBD1
size: NA

CDR3: CASSSAGPDTQYF
V: TRBV7-2
J: TRBJ2-3
D: NA
size: NA

CDR3: CASSQGSAGYGYTF
V: TRBV3-1/TRBV3-2
J: TRBJ1-2
D: NA
size: few

CDR3: CASSLEAQSSYNEQFF
V: TRBV5-8
J: TRBJ2-1
D: NA
size: NA

CDR3: CASSVGASPLTEAFF
V: TRBV9
J: TRBJ1-1
D: NA
size: NA

CDR3: CNAGADTQYF
V: TRBV20-1
J: TRBJ2-3
D: NA
size: NA